This TCR beta chain derives from a study of cytomegalovirus exposure and HLA in healthy donors. In the case of this clone: Its target is unknown.

Researchers ran the PCR with 60 Vbeta and 13 Jbeta primers. Method: immunoSEQ multiplex PCR; TCRdb's copy keeps in-frame clones and lacks some. The sample carries 200,000 or so clones, 82% recorded once. Although they were nominally healthy when sampled, donors likely had unrecorded immune exposures. The germline gives CDR1 LNHNV, CDR2 YYDKDF (reference sequence). V was clipped by 1 base and J by 4 bases, with 16 bases between them. The CDR3 is made up of 16 amino acids. Study outcomes and limitations: In a later analysis, parvovirus B19, influenza, CMV and Epstein-Barr virus appeared linked to several top co-occurrence clusters.

The sequenced material came from PBMCs. The chain joins TRBV15 to TRBJ1-2; no firm D call. This receptor was identified in a boy aged 2 to 9 in good health and CMV-seronegative. DNA for the CDR3: TGTGCCACCAGCAGAGGAGGTGAGAACTCCCTCTATGGCTACACCTTC. Amino acid sequence: CATSRGGENSLYGYTF.